This is a list of T cell receptor beta chains from one sample in a study of shared clonotypes between healthy human individuals. Profiling relied on immunoSEQ multiplex PCR, and the TCRdb table lists in-frame clones only, not all of them. The sample gives 300,000 to 400,000 clones, 87% of which show up once; about 16% is in the top ten. The sample comprised memory CD8+ T cells sorted from blood. These TCRs come from a man aged 18-30 years in good health. CDR3s include the opening cysteine and the closing phenylalanine or tryptophan. D genes are given only for firm matches. The size entry is marked missing in some rows and otherwise reads once, few, many or a size class.

NA,TRBJ2-7,TRBV19,NA,TGTGCCGGGAACCTCCCTAATGGCTACGAGCAGTACTTC,CAGNLPNGYEQYF
TRBD2,TRBJ2-7,TRBV11-3,once,TGTGCCAGCAGCTTCGGACTAGGAGGAATCGACGAGCAGTACTTC,CASSFGLGGIDEQYF
NA,TRBJ2-7,TRBV14,many,TGTGCCAGCAGCCAGGGCTGGGGGCTCGGGTACGAGCAGTACTTC,CASSQGWGLGYEQYF
NA,TRBJ2-7,TRBV6-1,few,TGTGCCAGCGGAGACATAACCTACGAGCAGTACTTC,CASGDITYEQYF
NA,TRBJ2-7,TRBV4-3,NA,TGCGCCAGCAGCCAAGAGTCCAGGGGATTATACGAGCAGTACTTC,CASSQESRGLYEQYF
NA,TRBJ2-1,TRBV12-2,NA,TGTGCAAGTCGCCTGCCCCCCGCGGGAGACAATGAGCAGTTCTTC,CASRLPPAGDNEQFF
NA,TRBJ2-1,TRBV11-1,NA,TGTGCCAGCAGCTCGGGACTCCAACTGTTCTTC,CASSSGLQLFF
NA,TRBJ1-1,TRBV6-5,NA,TGTGCCAGCAGGGCAGGGGTTGAAGCTTTCTTT,CASRAGVEAFF
NA,TRBJ2-7,TRBV2,medium-sized,TGTGCCAGCTGGGGAGACTACGAGCAGTACTTC,CASWGDYEQYF
NA,TRBJ2-3,TRBV11-2,NA,TGTGCCAGCAGCCCAGATTGGAGGGGGCACAATTCAGATACGCAGTATTTT,CASSPDWRGHNSDTQYF
NA,TRBJ1-5,TRBV21-1,NA,TGTGCCAGCCTTATCACCCCGGATCAGCCCCAGCATTTT,CASLITPDQPQHF
NA,TRBJ1-1,TRBV6-1,NA,TGTGCCAGCAGGCCGGGCCCTCCATCTGGGACTGAAGCTTTCTTT,CASRPGPPSGTEAFF
NA,TRBJ2-7,TRBV6-1,NA,TGTGCCAGCAGTGAAGGGGGCCGAGCCTACGAGCAGTACTTC,CASSEGGRAYEQYF
TRBD2,TRBJ2-5,TRBV5-6,NA,TGTGCCAGCAGTATGATGGGGGGGCAAGAGACCCAGTACTTC,CASSMMGGQETQYF
TRBD1,TRBJ1-1,TRBV6-1,NA,TGTGCCAGCAGTTGGGACAGGGGCGTCTCTGAAGCTTTCTTT,CASSWDRGVSEAFF
NA,TRBJ1-6,TRBV5-5,NA,TGTGCCAGCAGCTGGGGACTGAATAATTCACCCCTCCACTTT,CASSWGLNNSPLHF